One and the same sample provided the 27 T cell receptor beta chains below, sequenced in a study of T cells after yellow fever vaccination. TCRdb independently ran MiXCR on the 5' RACE reads; one entry per CDR3 protein. This sample carries some 63,000 distinct CDR3 sequences, 6.5% to 9% of them seen once, and the ten largest clones take 36%. The sample in question was CD8+ T cells sorted from PBMCs, obtained 15 days after the yellow fever booster vaccination. The origin of the receptors is a man younger than 45 who received the YFV17D yellow fever vaccine.

Many counts were recorded for this clonotype. V is TRBV28 and J is TRBJ2-5, with D perhaps matching TRBD1 (6 bases). The V and J ends lost 8 bases and 10 bases respectively, with 23 bases between them. CDR1 MDHEN and CDR2 SYDVKM come from the germline V gene. This CDR3 contains 14 residues. CDR3 coding DNA: TGTGCCAGCGAGGTCGTACAGGGCGAGGGGAGCCAGTACTTC. Translation: CASEVVQGEGSQYF.

The sample holds many counts of this clonotype. The chain recombines TRBV7-2 with TRBJ2-3; no definite D call. V shed 4 bases and J shed 4 bases, with 6 bases lying between them. The CDR3 is made up of 12 amino acids. The V gene's germline CDR1 is SGHTA and CDR2 FQGNSA. CDR3 protein: CASSSHSDTQYF. CDR3 nucleotides: TGTGCCAGCAGCTCCCACTCAGATACGCAGTATTTT.

The table lists this clonotype with many counts. The chain is built from TRBV5-1 and TRBJ1-5, with D perhaps matching TRBD1 (6 bases). V dropped 3 bases and J dropped 2 bases, with 9 bases sitting between them. Germline-derived CDR1 and CDR2 are SGHRS and YFSETQ. The CDR3 has 14 amino acids. Here the CDR3 DNA reads TGCGCCAGCAGCTCTGGGGGCGGCAATCAGCCCCAGCATTTT. Encoded protein: CASSSGGGNQPQHF.

CDR3 sequence (DNA): TGTGCCAGCAGTGGACAGGGGGGGGGGCCCGGTGGCTACACCTTC. Encoded protein: CASSGQGGGPGGYTF. This chain links TRBV6-1 with TRBJ1-2, with 9 bases matching TRBD1. This CDR3 is 15 amino acids long. CDR1 is MNHNS and CDR2 is SASEGT in the germline V gene. J gave up 7 bases and V 4 bases, and 10 bases lay outside the gene matches.

This clonotype was recorded at least ten times. The gene calls are TRBV12-3 or TRBV12-4 and TRBJ1-4; the D gene is possibly TRBD1 (5 bases). The V end was cut by 6 bases, the J end by 0 bases, with 14 bases between. The CDR3 consists of 16 residues. CDR3 in amino acids: CASRPNGGATNEKLFF. The DNA of the CDR3 is TGTGCCAGCAGGCCCAACGGGGGTGCAACTAATGAAAAACTGTTTTTT.

This clonotype has only one observation. The chain has TRBV7-2 and TRBJ2-1, with TRBD2 matching over 11 bases. Germline CDR1 and CDR2: SGHTA and FQGNSA. Losses at the gene ends were 2 bases for V and 4 bases for J; bases not matched to a gene: 7. The CDR3 loop spans 17 amino acids. The CDR3 DNA follows: TGTGCCAGCAGCTTATGGAGGGGACTAGCGGATTACAATGAGCAGTTCTTC. It is translated as CASSLWRGLADYNEQFF.

Points on this clonotype: Being one base from a much bigger clone, this may be a read error. The chain recombines TRBV28 with TRBJ2-5, with D perhaps matching TRBD1 (6 bases). Germline lookup yields CDR1 MDHEN and CDR2 SYDVKM. CDR3 size: 13 residues. Trimming removed 7 bases from V and 4 bases from J, with 13 bases in between. This CDR3 reads CASNLGGRETQYF. CDR3 bases: TGTGCCAGCAACCTTGGGGGCCGAGAGACCCAGTACTTC.

The sample holds many counts of this clonotype. CDR3 protein: CASSPDGEGETQYF. The CDR3 nucleotides are TGTGCCAGCAGCCCTGACGGAGAAGGAGAGACCCAGTACTTC. The chain joins TRBV7-9 to TRBJ2-5, with D uncertain. The CDR3 runs to 14 residues. Trimming cost V 5 bases and J 4 bases, with 14 bases left between them. Germline assignment: CDR1 SEHNR and CDR2 FQNEAQ (reference sequence).

This clonotype was observed a handful of times. V and J are TRBV7-6 and TRBJ2-5, with unresolved D. Per the germline V gene, CDR1 is SGHVS and CDR2 is FNYEAQ. V lost 2 bases and J 4 bases, leaving 14 bases between the germline ends. The CDR3 is made up of 15 amino acids. The CDR3 DNA reads TGTGCCAGCAGCTTATTGCCCACACAACCAGAGACCCAGTACTTC. As protein: CASSLLPTQPETQYF.

In its sample, this clonotype was seen many times. The chain recombines TRBV7-2 with TRBJ2-7; TRBD2 agrees at 13 bases. The germline gives CDR1 SGHTA, CDR2 FQGNSA. CDR3 length equals 17 residues. J gave up 4 bases and V 5 bases, and 11 bases lay outside the gene matches. The CDR3 DNA is TGTGCCAGCAGCGTAGGGACTAGCGGGGCTACCGCTTACGAGCAGTACTTC. Protein sequence: CASSVGTSGATAYEQYF.

In this sample, this clonotype turned up many times. The chain joins TRBV10-3 to TRBJ2-3; D gene uncertain. The CDR3 totals 14 residues. Germline loops: CDR1 ENHRY, CDR2 SYGVKD. Trimming left V 6 bases short and J 1 base short, with 11 bases between. CDR3 nucleotide sequence: TGTGCCATCAGGGACCTTAAGGGCACAGATACGCAGTATTTT. Its translation: CAIRDLKGTDTQYF.

This clonotype was detected ten times or more. This chain links TRBV20-1 with TRBJ1-4; 9 bases fit TRBD1. Germline V gene lookup returns CDR1 DFQATT and CDR2 SNEGSKA (reference sequence). The CDR3 has 13 amino acids. V was clipped by 1 base and J by 8 bases; unmatched bases: 2. The CDR3 nucleotides read TGCAGTGCTAGAGCACAGGGGGCGGAAAAACTGTTTTTT. Its translation is CSARAQGAEKLFF.

This clonotype was picked up many times. This chain joins TRBV20-1 and TRBJ2-7; D remains unclear. CDR3 length: 12 residues. Per germline, CDR1 DFQATT and CDR2 SNEGSKA (reference sequence). V lost 3 bases to trimming and J lost 5 bases, with 11 bases between them. The CDR3 DNA reads TGCAGTGCTAGCGTCGCCTCAGACGAGCAGTACTTC. Translation: CSASVASDEQYF.

Remarks on this clonotype: Given a much more abundant clone one base away, this may be a read error. The chain joins TRBV11-1 to TRBJ2-2; 16 nucleotides agree with TRBD2. From germline, CDR1 is SGHAT and CDR2 FQDESV (reference sequence). The CDR3 is 19 residues long. CDR3 nucleotides: TGTGCCAGCACCGACCCACCGGGACTAGCGGGAGGGTCAGCCGGGGAGCTGCTTTTT. Amino acid sequence: CASTDPPGLAGGSAGELLF.

This clonotype was seen at least ten times. V and J are TRBV29-1 and TRBJ2-7; possibly TRBD1 for D (6 bases). V was shortened by 5 bases and J by 3 bases, with 11 bases between the two germline ends. The CDR3 runs to 12 residues. The germline V gene encodes CDR1 SQVTM and CDR2 ANQGSEA. CDR3 DNA sequence: TGCAGCGTTACGCAGGGGAACTACGAGCAGTACTTC. Translation: CSVTQGNYEQYF.

This clonotype showed up many times. The rearrangement joins TRBV24-1 to TRBJ2-3; 7 bases are a match to TRBD2. V shed 2 bases and J 4 bases; nucleotides not matched to a gene: 8. Germline V gene lookup returns CDR1 KGHDR and CDR2 SFDVKD. The CDR3 is 16 amino acids. In DNA, the CDR3 is TGTGCCACCAGTGATTCCGGGACTACGAGGGCAGATACGCAGTATTTT. Encoded protein: CATSDSGTTRADTQYF.

This clonotype was seen repeatedly, ten times or more. The chain is built from TRBV12-3 or TRBV12-4 and TRBJ2-7; D assignment may be TRBD1 or TRBD2 (6 bases each). Trimming took off 3 bases at V and 1 base at J, with 19 bases between the two ends. The CDR3 extends over 17 amino acids. As DNA, the CDR3 is TGTGCCAGCAGTTTCGAGGGGGTGGGGACTTTGTCCTACGAGCAGTACTTC. It encodes CASSFEGVGTLSYEQYF.

In this sample, this clonotype turned up a few times. J is TRBJ2-3 and V is TRBV5-4; 12 bases line up with TRBD1. The germline V gene encodes CDR1 SGHNT and CDR2 YYREEE (reference sequence). V was pared by 0 bases and J by 4 bases, with 6 bases of the junction left unmatched. The CDR3 sequence is 17 residues long. The CDR3 nucleotides read TGTGCCAGCAGCTTGGAGGGACAGGGGGCGATTGCAGATACGCAGTATTTT. It translates to CASSLEGQGAIADTQYF.

Ten or more counts support this clonotype. The chain couples TRBV9 to TRBJ2-5; possibly TRBD2 for D (6 bases). This CDR3 is 17 amino acids long. The V gene's germline CDR1 is SGDLS and CDR2 YYNGEE. The V and J ends lost 0 bases and 4 bases respectively, with 19 bases between them. DNA of the CDR3: TGTGCCAGCAGCGTAGATTCCGGGAGTTGGGTCGGAGAGACCCAGTACTTC. Translation gives CASSVDSGSWVGETQYF. The full variable domain, its missing parts supplied by reference TRBV9 and TRBJ2-5, is DSGVTQTPKHLITATGQRVTLRCSPRSGDLSVYWYQQSLDQGLQFLIQYYNGEERAKGNILERFSAQQFPDLHSELNLSSLELGDSALYFCASSVDSGSWVGETQYFGPGTRLLVL.

Details on this clonotype: It may be a read error: a sequence one base away is much more abundant. This chain links TRBV12-3 or TRBV12-4 with TRBJ2-1; the match to TRBD2 covers 7 bases. Germline trimming cut 7 bases from V and 1 base from J; bases unmatched to any gene: 10. CDR3 length equals 16 residues. The CDR3 reads CASTPGGGLSYNEQFF. The CDR3 DNA is TGTGCCAGCACTCCTGGGGGGGGGTTGTCCTACAATGAGCAGTTCTTC.

This clonotype has ten or more counts. This rearrangement joins TRBV18 to TRBJ2-3, with D maybe TRBD2 (5 bases). Germline V lookup: CDR1 KGHSH, CDR2 LQKENI. The ends were cut back, 3 bases at V and 0 bases at J, with 16 bases in the middle. CDR3 length equals 17 residues. The CDR3: CASSPPRFGGSTDTQYF. The CDR3 DNA reads as TGTGCCAGCTCACCTCCCCGATTTGGCGGGAGCACAGATACGCAGTATTTT.

The rearrangement joins TRBV7-3 to TRBJ2-2; 9 bases match TRBD2. With V trimmed by 11 bases and J by 6 bases, 22 bases remained unmatched. The V gene's germline CDR1 is SGHTA and CDR2 FQGTGA. CDR3 length: 18 residues. In DNA form, the CDR3 reads TGTGCCTTCTGTTTCTTTATTATAGCGGGAGTCAGAGCCGGGGAGCTGTTTTTT. Translation gives CAFCFFIIAGVRAGELFF.

The table lists this clonotype with many counts. The chain combines TRBV29-1 with TRBJ2-7, with D possibly TRBD1 on 5 matching bases. Germline CDR1 is SQVTM and CDR2 is ANQGSEA. CDR3 length equals 11 residues. The V end lost 7 bases, the J end lost 3 bases, and 10 bases lay between the germline ends. CDR3 amino acids: CSGRQGYEQYF. The CDR3 bases are TGCAGCGGTCGGCAGGGCTACGAGCAGTACTTC.

The V and J genes are TRBV19 and TRBJ1-5; D not resolved. V lost 11 bases, J lost 4 bases, and 24 bases lay in between. The CDR3 is made up of 16 amino acids. The germline V gene has CDR1 LNHDA and CDR2 SQIVND (reference sequence). CDR3 in DNA: TGTGCCTCGAGGGCCGGTTACGGTTTACGGAATCAGCCCCAGCATTTT. Encoded protein: CASRAGYGLRNQPQHF.

This clonotype appeared a few times. The CDR3 DNA sequence: TGTGCCAGCAGTTTGCAGGGTCGTACTAGCACAGATACGCAGTATTTT. It specifies CASSLQGRTSTDTQYF. This chain links TRBV27 with TRBJ2-3; a weak D match, TRBD1 (5 bases). This CDR3 region has 16 residues. Germline assignment: CDR1 MNHEY and CDR2 SMNVEV (reference sequence). V lost 3 bases to trimming and J lost 0 bases, with 13 bases between them.

This clonotype was detected ten times or more. The V and J genes are TRBV4-1 and TRBJ2-7, with 13 nucleotides matching TRBD2. V dropped 1 base and J dropped 5; count of bases not matched to a gene: 2. CDR3 length equals 15 residues. In germline, CDR1 is MGHRA, CDR2 YSYEKL. The DNA of the CDR3 is TGCGCCAGCAGCCAAGGGGGACTAGCGGGACACGAGCAGTACTTC. This encodes CASSQGGLAGHEQYF.

This clonotype was recorded at least ten times. The chain couples TRBV7-7 to TRBJ2-2; D gene ambiguous. Per the germline V gene, CDR1 is SSHAT and CDR2 is FNYEAQ (reference sequence). V lost 4 bases to trimming and J lost 6 bases, with 27 bases between them. The CDR3 totals 19 residues. This chain's CDR3 is CASSSTRRKSTPQAGELFF. In DNA form, the CDR3 reads TGTGCCAGCAGCTCAACCAGACGGAAGTCCACTCCTCAGGCCGGGGAGCTGTTTTTT.